This T cell receptor beta chain originates from a study of T cells after yellow fever vaccination. Study-level background: With SMART-Seq v4 Ultra Low Input, the fractions containing low cell numbers were prepared.

TCRdb re-derived calls from the 5' RACE reads in MiXCR, one entry per CDR3 protein. Of some 130,000 distinct CDR3 sequences listed, more than 6.5% are singletons. This clonotype occurred many times. The antigen remains unidentified. Regarding the study as a whole: By day 5 rather than day 15, the secondary response had peaked, though it was weaker. A limited proportion of clonotypes was detected within both the CD4 and CD8 compartments.

Sequencing used CD4+ T cells sorted from PBMCs, obtained 10 days after the yellow fever booster vaccination. The clonotype originates from a man between 25 and 39 years old who received the YFV17D yellow fever vaccine.

Here the CDR3 DNA reads TGTGCAGCATTTAGCTCTGGAAACACCATATATTTT. This encodes CAAFSSGNTIYF. The chain recombines TRBV6-5 with TRBJ1-3; D ambiguous. This CDR3 comprises 12 residues. Germline values: CDR1 MNHEY, CDR2 SVGAGI.